This note documents a single T cell receptor beta chain sequence. Its antigen is not known. Libraries were prepared by immunoSEQ multiplex PCR; TCRdb keeps only in-frame clonotypes and omits some of them. The table lists 87,000 or so clones, nearly 95% of them singletons. The sample comes from a study of siplizumab effects on memory and regulatory T cells. Broader study findings: In unstimulated cells, naive T cells appeared more diverse than memory T cells and seemed major alloresponse contributors.

The CDR3 spans 14 residues. V was pared by 1 base and J by 3 bases, with 9 bases between. Germline CDR1 and CDR2: MNHNY and SVGAGI (reference sequence). This clonotype was obtained from a human donor in good health. The genes are TRBV6-6 and TRBJ1-2, with no clear D. The source material was non-Treg CD4+ T cells sorted from blood. CDR3 coding DNA: TGTGCCAGCAGTTACTGGTTTCGGGACTATGGCTACACCTTC. Protein sequence: CASSYWFRDYGYTF.